This T cell receptor beta chain was identified during a study of blood T cell repertoires in COVID-19. In Seattle, patients joined the study during active infection and were tracked longitudinally. This CDR3 has 16 amino acids. Germline V gives CDR1 KGHDR, CDR2 SFDVKD. V trimming: 9 bases; J trimming: 4 bases; junction bases outside the gene matches: 9. Measured with immunoSEQ multiplex PCR; TCRdb has only the in-frame clones, and not every one. The sample contains about 370,000 clones, around 87% of which appear only once. The sequenced sample consisted of peripheral blood. The clonotype was recovered from a woman in her 30s with COVID-19, enrolled during active disease. The chain is built from TRBV24-1 and TRBJ2-3; TRBD2 matches 13 bases. The chain's CDR3 is CATPNGLAGVSDTQYF. In nucleotides, the CDR3 is TGTGCCACCCCTAATGGACTAGCGGGAGTTTCAGATACGCAGTATTTT.